The clone carrying this T cell receptor (beta chain) was observed a single time. Its cognate antigen is unknown. Primers for the PCR totalled 60 Vbeta and 13 Jbeta. Data came from immunoSEQ multiplex PCR; TCRdb stores just in-frame clones and leaves some out. The sample has roughly 60,000 clones, less than 85% seen once. Sampled while nominally healthy, donors likely had unrecorded immune exposures. The data derive from a study of cytomegalovirus exposure and HLA in healthy donors. The germline V gene has CDR1 LGHNA and CDR2 YSLEER. Trimming took off 3 bases at V and 9 bases at J, with 6 bases between the two ends. This CDR3 is built from 12 residues. Findings and limits, study-wide: The classifier reportedly diagnosed cytomegalovirus status with high specificity and sensitivity. Sequencing had likely introduced a cluster of highly shared sequence variants as an artifact. Researchers catalogued around 150 TCR beta chains as cytomegalovirus-associated.

The sequence was obtained from an older woman in good health and CMV-seropositive. The genes are TRBV4-3 and TRBJ1-6; D is unresolved. Specimen: PBMCs. The CDR3 DNA reads as TGCGCCAGCAGCCATACCGGTTCACCCCTCCACTTT. Translation gives CASSHTGSPLHF.